This T cell receptor beta chain was observed in a study of T cells in Graves' hyperthyroidism and ophthalmopathy. There are 14 residues in the CDR3. CDR1 and CDR2 (germline): MGHRA, YSYEKL. Trimming took 2 bases from V and 0 from J, leaving 8 bases between them. Amplified regions were TCR beta CDR3 sequences from RNA transcripts. The study used the HTBI primer set for a first-round RT-PCR of the TCR CDR3. TCRdb reprocessed the multiplex PCR reads with MiXCR, giving one entry per CDR3 protein. The data show under 350,000 distinct CDR3 sequences, 15% to 20% seen once. The J gene is TRBJ2-7, the V gene TRBV4-1, with D possibly being TRBD2 (5 bases). The sample taken for sequencing was blood. This TCR derives from a woman in her forties or fifties with Graves' hyperthyroidism. The CDR3, as DNA: TGCGCCAGCAGCCAACCCGGACTCTCCTACGAGCAGTACTTC. Translated: CASSQPGLSYEQYF.